These 22 T cell receptor beta chains came from one sample sequenced in a study of OX40 agonist ivuxolimab in advanced cancers. Receptors were amplified or captured by the immunoSEQ multiplex PCR assay. In its TCRdb copy, this immuneACCESS table keeps in-frame sequences only and misses some clones. Where compared with another copy, unresolved V genes explain less than half of these, and the others have no known cause. This sample has about 62,000 clones in its table, and around 85% of those were observed once. Over 3.5% of the sample belongs to the ten largest clones. The sequencing here drew on CD4+ or CD8+ T cells sorted from blood, taken in a trial of the OX40 agonist ivuxolimab. All receptors derive from an adult with an advanced solid tumor such as melanoma, head and neck, liver or kidney cancer.

Here the CDR3 reads CASSEGGPTGELFF. CDR3 in DNA: TGTGCCAGCAGTGAAGGGGGGCCCACCGGGGAGCTGTTTTTT. V usage is TRBV2 and J usage is TRBJ2-2, with D perhaps matching TRBD1 (6 bases). Germline V gene sequence: CDR1 SNHLY, CDR2 FYNNEI. The CDR3 spans 14 residues. V gave up 1 base and J gave up 4 bases, with 7 bases separating them.

The chain joins TRBV7-2 to TRBJ2-5, with D maybe TRBD2 (6 bases). The J call may be wrong; the DNA end is better matched by TRBJ2-7. The CDR3 is made up of 14 amino acids. Looked up from germline, CDR1 is SGHTA and CDR2 is FQGNSA. CDR3 in amino acids: CASSPTRNSYEQYF. The CDR3 DNA sequence: TGTGCCAGCAGCCCGACTAGAAACTCCTACGAGCAGTACTTC.

This clone was detected only once. The gene calls are TRBV6-5 and TRBJ2-7; D is possibly TRBD1 or TRBD2 (5 bases each). There are 14 residues in the CDR3. V lost 0 bases and J lost 3, with 9 bases in between. Germline values: CDR1 MNHEY, CDR2 SVGAGI. DNA of the CDR3: TGTGCCAGCAGTTACTCGATGGGGGACTACGAGCAGTACTTC. Amino acid sequence: CASSYSMGDYEQYF.

The gene calls are TRBV19 and TRBJ2-3; D is uncertain. The CDR3 extends over 10 amino acids. Germline V gives CDR1 LNHDA, CDR2 SQIVND (reference sequence). V lost 10 bases and J lost 9, with 11 bases in between. The CDR3, as DNA: TGTGCCACATCGGGTGGCACGCAGTATTTT. Its protein is CATSGGTQYF.

This clone was seen just once. The chain carries TRBV13 and TRBJ2-3; D gene unclear. Trimming stripped 1 base from V and 0 bases from J, with 11 bases between. Germline-derived CDR1 and CDR2 are PRHDT and FYEKMQ (reference sequence). The CDR3 covers 16 residues. Written as DNA, the CDR3 is TGTGCCAGCAGCTTAGTCAGGACGACTAGCACAGATACGCAGTATTTT. This sequence encodes CASSLVRTTSTDTQYF.

The CDR3 nucleotides are TGCAGTGCTCACGCCCAGGAGACCCAGTACTTC. Its protein product is CSAHAQETQYF. The chain links TRBV20-1 to TRBJ2-5; no reliable D call. This CDR3 is 11 amino acids long. Looked up from germline, CDR1 is DFQATT and CDR2 is SNEGSKA (reference sequence). V was shortened by 5 bases and J by 5 bases, with 9 bases between the two germline ends.

This clone was recorded once. The rearrangement joins TRBV9 to TRBJ2-3; D gene ambiguous. V was trimmed by 3 bases and J by 5 bases, leaving 7 bases between them. CDR3 size: 12 residues. The germline V gene has CDR1 SGDLS and CDR2 YYNGEE. CDR3 amino acids: CASSGLLDTQYF. Here the CDR3 DNA reads TGTGCCAGCAGCGGCTTGTTAGATACGCAGTATTTT.

The rearrangement links TRBV5-6 to TRBJ2-5; D is perhaps TRBD2 (6 bases). Germline CDR1 is SGHDT and CDR2 is YYEEEE. The CDR3 spans 13 residues. With 6 bases removed from V and 1 base from J, the gap between germline ends came to 10 bases. The CDR3 is CASMEGPQETQYF. The CDR3 DNA is TGTGCCAGCATGGAGGGACCCCAAGAGACCCAGTACTTC.

This sequence joins TRBV7-8 and TRBJ2-7; D is unclear. The CDR3 length is 14 residues. Germline-derived CDR1 and CDR2 are SGHVS and FQNEAQ. With 5 bases removed from V and 3 bases from J, the gap between germline ends came to 14 bases. CDR3: CASSSLNWGYEQYF. CDR3 nucleotide sequence: TGTGCCAGCAGCAGTCTTAACTGGGGCTACGAGCAGTACTTC.

The V and J genes are TRBV9 and TRBJ2-5; D unresolved. The germline V and J ends were trimmed by 2 bases and 1 base, with 6 bases remaining between them. The CDR3 consists of 13 residues. Germline V gives CDR1 SGDLS, CDR2 YYNGEE. The DNA of the CDR3 is TGTGCCAGCAGCGTCGTCGGCCAAGAGACCCAGTACTTC. It encodes CASSVVGQETQYF.

This clone was counted between two and nine times. CDR3 nucleotides: TGTGCCAGCAACAGCCGCGGGAATGAGCAGTTCTTC. It translates to CASNSRGNEQFF. The chain combines TRBV28 with TRBJ2-1, with D maybe TRBD2 (5 bases). Trimming took 7 bases from V and 7 from J, leaving 11 bases between them. This CDR3 is built from 12 residues. Germline values: CDR1 MDHEN, CDR2 SYDVKM.

On this clone itself: Distinct nucleotide sequences in the sample also encode this CDR3. The CDR3 loop reads CASSFPSTDTQYF. The CDR3 DNA follows: TGTGCCAGCAGTTTCCCTAGCACAGATACGCAGTATTTT. The chain is built from TRBV28 and TRBJ2-3; no clear D gene. Trimming took 3 bases from V and 0 from J, leaving 4 bases between them. Per germline, CDR1 MDHEN and CDR2 SYDVKM. The CDR3 is 13 amino acids.

The chain uses TRBV10-2 and TRBJ2-2; no clear D. Germline-derived CDR1 and CDR2 are WSHSY and SAAADI. V was trimmed by 2 bases and J by 7 bases, leaving 14 bases between them. The CDR3 consists of 15 residues. CDR3 nucleotides: TGCGCCAGCAGTGAGCCCCGGACCGGACGCGGGGAGCTGTTTTTT. Protein: CASSEPRTGRGELFF.

A few counts support this clone. J is TRBJ2-7 and V is TRBV7-9; 11 bases are a match to TRBD1. Germline assignment: CDR1 SEHNR and CDR2 FQNEAQ (reference sequence). This CDR3 has 14 residues. Germline trimming cut 10 bases from V and 5 bases from J; bases unmatched to any gene: 10. Here the CDR3 DNA reads TGTGCCACCCGACCCGGGACAGGGGGTAACGAGCAGTACTTC. This gives the protein CATRPGTGGNEQYF.

The rearrangement links TRBV7-2 to TRBJ2-7; 15 positions match TRBD2. The CDR3 contains 17 residues. Germline CDR1 SGHTA, CDR2 FQGNSA. V shed 5 bases, J shed 4 bases, and the junction held 9 bases outside the gene matches. The CDR3 nucleotides are TGTGCCAGCAGCAAAAGGACTAGCGGGGGGGCCAAGTACGAGCAGTACTTC. The encoded protein is CASSKRTSGGAKYEQYF.

This chain uses TRBV28 with TRBJ2-7; D is perhaps TRBD2 (5 bases). CDR3 size: 15 residues. Trimming left V 1 base short and J 7 bases short, with 17 bases between. In germline, CDR1 is MDHEN, CDR2 SYDVKM. The CDR3 loop reads CASSLFEPRRGEQYF. As DNA, the CDR3 is TGTGCCAGCAGTTTATTCGAACCGAGAAGAGGGGAGCAGTACTTC.

J is TRBJ1-4 and V is TRBV6-1, with a weak D call TRBD1 (6 bases). CDR1 is MNHNS and CDR2 is SASEGT in the germline V gene. V shed 0 bases and J shed 13 bases, with 15 bases lying between them. The CDR3 sequence is 14 residues long. The CDR3 DNA is TGTGCCAGCAGTGAAGCCGGGGGCGCATTTGGACTGTTTTTT. It yields the protein CASSEAGGAFGLFF.

V usage is TRBV19 and J usage is TRBJ2-2; no clear D gene. The CDR3 is made up of 15 amino acids. The germline gives CDR1 LNHDA, CDR2 SQIVND (reference sequence). The ends were cut back, 9 bases at V and 0 bases at J, with 14 bases in the middle. CDR3 nucleotides: TGTGCCAGCGCGCGACAAAACGCGAACACCGGGGAGCTGTTTTTT. Residues: CASARQNANTGELFF. The whole variable domain, remainder taken from reference TRBV19 and TRBJ2-2, is DGGITQSPKYLFRKEGQNVTLSCEQNLNHDAMYWYRQDPGQGLRLIYYSQIVNDFQKGDIAEGYSVSREKKESFPLTVTSAQKNPTAFYLCASARQNANTGELFFGEGSRLTVL.

The V call is TRBV19, the J call TRBJ2-1; TRBD1 aligns across 8 bases. The CDR3 length is 15 residues. V shed 5 bases, J shed 3 bases, and the junction held 6 bases outside the gene matches. The germline CDR1 and CDR2 sequences are LNHDA and SQIVND (reference sequence). CDR3 protein: CASSPGQEHYNEQFF. CDR3 DNA sequence: TGTGCCAGTAGTCCGGGACAGGAACACTACAATGAGCAGTTCTTC.

The CDR3 spells CASSGGQGSQLSYGYTF. The CDR3 nucleotides are TGTGCCAGCAGCGGCGGACAGGGTAGCCAATTAAGCTATGGCTACACCTTC. J is TRBJ1-2 and V is TRBV9, with TRBD1 matching 8 bases. There are 17 residues in the CDR3. Germline V gene data show CDR1 as SGDLS and CDR2 as YYNGEE. V was pared by 3 bases and J by 4 bases, with 14 bases of the junction left unmatched.

This chain links TRBV28 with TRBJ2-3; 14 bases align to TRBD2. Germline values: CDR1 MDHEN, CDR2 SYDVKM. V lost 1 base to trimming and J lost 4 bases; unmatched junction nucleotides: 4. This CDR3 is built from 17 residues. The CDR3 sequence: CASSLFGLAGGADTQYF. The CDR3 region has the DNA TGTGCCAGCAGTTTATTTGGACTAGCGGGAGGTGCAGATACGCAGTATTTT.

This chain uses TRBV7-9 with TRBJ2-1; D remains ambiguous. Germline loops: CDR1 SEHNR, CDR2 FQNEAQ (reference sequence). V gave up 7 bases and J gave up 9 bases, with 16 bases separating them. The CDR3 is made up of 13 amino acids. In DNA, the CDR3 is TGTGCCAGCACCCCCGTGCAATACGGTGAGCAGTTCTTC. Protein sequence: CASTPVQYGEQFF.